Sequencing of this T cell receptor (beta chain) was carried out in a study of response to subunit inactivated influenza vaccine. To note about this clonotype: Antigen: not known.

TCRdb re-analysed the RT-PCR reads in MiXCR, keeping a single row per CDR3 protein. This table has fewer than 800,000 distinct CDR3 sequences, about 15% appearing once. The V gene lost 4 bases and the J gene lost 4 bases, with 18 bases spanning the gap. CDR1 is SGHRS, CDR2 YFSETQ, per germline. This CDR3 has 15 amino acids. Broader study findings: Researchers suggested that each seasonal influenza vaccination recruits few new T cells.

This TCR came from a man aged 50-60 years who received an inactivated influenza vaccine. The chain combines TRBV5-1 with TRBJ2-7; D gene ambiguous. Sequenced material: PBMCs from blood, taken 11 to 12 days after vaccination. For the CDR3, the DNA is TGCGCCAGCAGCCCCAAGCCGGGCGCAGATTACGAGCAGTACTTC. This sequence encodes CASSPKPGADYEQYF. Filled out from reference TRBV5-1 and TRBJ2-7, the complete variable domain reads KAGVTQTPRYLIKTRGQQVTLSCSPISGHRSVSWYQQTPGQGLQFLFEYFSETQRNKGNFPGRFSGRQFSNSRSEMNVSTLELGDSALYLCASSPKPGADYEQYFGPGTRLTVT.